Below, 6 T cell receptor beta chains from the same sample are listed, as sequenced in a study of blood T cells in healthy people across ages. The use of a sample-barcoded 5' primer and a J-beta primer mix characterized a second PCR of about 7 to 12 cycles. MiXCR, run by TCRdb on the 5' RACE reads, gives a single entry per CDR3 protein. The sample carries about 400,000 distinct CDR3 sequences, 45% to 65% recorded once. The sequenced sample was blood. Receptors originate from a man in his 60s in good health.

The rearrangement joins TRBV7-9 to TRBJ2-5; no firm D call. V gave up 4 bases and J gave up 0 bases, with 12 bases separating them. Germline V lookup: CDR1 SEHNR, CDR2 FQNEAQ (reference sequence). This CDR3 is 15 amino acids long. DNA for the CDR3: TGTGCCAGCAGCTACCGTCCTTTGTACCAAGAGACCCAGTACTTC. Its translation is CASSYRPLYQETQYF.

Concerning this clonotype itself: An end of the junction differs from the germline gene, which may be a read error. The gene calls are TRBV28 and TRBJ1-4, with a weak D call TRBD1 (6 bases). This CDR3 has 13 residues. Germline V CDR1 and CDR2: MDHEN, SYDVKM. Here the CDR3 DNA reads TGTGCCAGCGGGACAAGGGCTAAAGAAAAACTGTTTTTT. Encoded protein: CASGTRAKEKLFF.

The chain couples TRBV20-1 to TRBJ2-7; a possible D gene is TRBD1 (6 bases). The CDR3 runs to 13 residues. Trimming shortened V by 3 bases and J by 0 bases, and 9 bases separated the two germline ends. Looked up from germline, CDR1 is DFQATT and CDR2 is SNEGSKA (reference sequence). The CDR3 DNA follows: TGCAGTGCTAGCCGGGACAACTCCTACGAGCAGTACTTC. Residues: CSASRDNSYEQYF.

CDR3 protein: CSATAGTLNEKLFF. CDR3 coding DNA: TGCAGTGCTACTGCCGGGACGCTAAATGAAAAACTGTTTTTT. The V call is TRBV20-1, the J call TRBJ1-4; D perhaps matches TRBD1 (5 bases). This CDR3 is built from 14 residues. V lost 4 bases and J lost 5, with 14 bases in between. Germline V gene lookup returns CDR1 DFQATT and CDR2 SNEGSKA (reference sequence).

The chain joins TRBV14 to TRBJ2-3; 12 bases are a match to TRBD2. CDR3 size: 15 residues. The germline V gene encodes CDR1 SGHDN and CDR2 FVKESK. The V segment lost 6 bases and the J segment 6 bases; nucleotides outside the gene matches: 7. DNA for the CDR3: TGTGCCAGCAGAGCTAGCGGGAGGGCCGGGGATACGCAGTATTTT. This encodes CASRASGRAGDTQYF.

This CDR3 is CASRDAGTSAYNEQFF. The CDR3 DNA reads TGTGCCAGCAGGGATGCCGGGACTAGCGCGTACAATGAGCAGTTCTTC. This chain joins TRBV28 and TRBJ2-1, with 10 bases that match TRBD2. Per germline, CDR1 MDHEN and CDR2 SYDVKM. The CDR3 runs 16 residues. V lost 6 bases, J lost 4 bases, and 9 bases stayed unmatched.